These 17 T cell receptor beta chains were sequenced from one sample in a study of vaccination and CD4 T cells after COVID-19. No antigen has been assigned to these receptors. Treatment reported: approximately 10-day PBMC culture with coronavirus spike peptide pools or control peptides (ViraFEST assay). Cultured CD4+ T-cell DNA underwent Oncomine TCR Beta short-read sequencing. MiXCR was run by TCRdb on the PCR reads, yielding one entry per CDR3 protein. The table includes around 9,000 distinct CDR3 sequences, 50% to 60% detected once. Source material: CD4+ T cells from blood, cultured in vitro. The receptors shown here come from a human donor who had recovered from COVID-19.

The CDR3 loop reads CASRHGTGGSSYNSPLHF. CDR3 coding DNA: TGTGCCAGCAGGCACGGGACAGGGGGTAGCTCCTATAATTCACCCCTCCACTTT. The chain carries TRBV6-1 and TRBJ1-6; 11 bases map to TRBD1. Unmatched junction bases numbered 7, after V lost 6 bases and J lost 0 bases. Germline V gives CDR1 MNHNS, CDR2 SASEGT. This CDR3 has 18 residues.

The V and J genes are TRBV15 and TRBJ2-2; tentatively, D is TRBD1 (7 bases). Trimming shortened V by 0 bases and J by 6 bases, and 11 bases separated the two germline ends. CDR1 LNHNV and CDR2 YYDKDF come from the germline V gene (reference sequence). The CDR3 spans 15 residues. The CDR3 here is CATSRDSRGAGELFF. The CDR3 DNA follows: TGTGCCACCAGCAGAGATAGCAGGGGGGCCGGGGAGCTGTTTTTT.

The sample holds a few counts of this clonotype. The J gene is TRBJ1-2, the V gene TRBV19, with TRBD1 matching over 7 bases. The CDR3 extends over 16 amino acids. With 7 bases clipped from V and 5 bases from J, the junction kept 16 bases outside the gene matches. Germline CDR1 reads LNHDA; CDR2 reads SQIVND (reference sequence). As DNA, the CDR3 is TGTGCCAGTATGAGGACAGGCTCAATGTTGGGATATGGCTACACCTTC. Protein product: CASMRTGSMLGYGYTF.

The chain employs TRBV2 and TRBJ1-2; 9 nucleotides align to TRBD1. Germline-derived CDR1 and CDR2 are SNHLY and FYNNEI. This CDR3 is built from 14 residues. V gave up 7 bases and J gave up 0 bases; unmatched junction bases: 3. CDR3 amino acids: CASIRDRANYGYTF. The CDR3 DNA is TGTGCCAGCATCAGGGACAGGGCTAACTATGGCTACACCTTC.

CDR3 protein: CASSYGTSRTDTQYF. In DNA form, the CDR3 reads TGTGCCAGCAGTTATGGGACTAGTCGCACAGATACGCAGTATTTT. This sequence joins TRBV6-5 and TRBJ2-3; 8 bases line up with TRBD2. The ends lost 3 bases at V and 1 base at J; junction bases unmatched: 3. The CDR3 has 15 amino acids. Germline lookup yields CDR1 MNHEY and CDR2 SVGAGI.

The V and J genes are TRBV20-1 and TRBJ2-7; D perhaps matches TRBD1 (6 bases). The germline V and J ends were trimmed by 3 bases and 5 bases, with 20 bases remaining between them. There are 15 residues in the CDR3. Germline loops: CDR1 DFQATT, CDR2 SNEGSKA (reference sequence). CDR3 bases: TGCAGTGCTAGGGGTGGCGAGACAGGTCAGGACGAGCAGTACTTC. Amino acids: CSARGGETGQDEQYF.

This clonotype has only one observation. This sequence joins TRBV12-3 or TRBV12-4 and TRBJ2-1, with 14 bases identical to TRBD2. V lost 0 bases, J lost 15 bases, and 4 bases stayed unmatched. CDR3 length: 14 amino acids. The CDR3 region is CASSLAGTSGRLFF. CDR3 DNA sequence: TGTGCCAGCAGTTTAGCCGGGACTAGCGGGAGATTGTTCTTC.

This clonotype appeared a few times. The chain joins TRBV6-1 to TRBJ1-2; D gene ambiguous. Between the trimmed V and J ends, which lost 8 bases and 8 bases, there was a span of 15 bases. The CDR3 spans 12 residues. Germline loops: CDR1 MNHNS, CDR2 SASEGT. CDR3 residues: CASQDGLGGYTF. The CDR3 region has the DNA TGTGCCAGCCAGGATGGCCTAGGGGGCTACACCTTC.

CDR3: CASSTTKGVLKAVGELFF. CDR3 DNA: TGTGCCAGCAGTACCACAAAAGGTGTGTTGAAGGCCGTCGGGGAGCTGTTTTTT. The V call is TRBV7-9, the J call TRBJ2-2; D is uncertain. The germline V and J ends were trimmed by 6 bases and 7 bases, with 27 bases remaining between them. The germline V gene has CDR1 SEHNR and CDR2 FQNEAQ (reference sequence). The CDR3 runs to 18 residues.

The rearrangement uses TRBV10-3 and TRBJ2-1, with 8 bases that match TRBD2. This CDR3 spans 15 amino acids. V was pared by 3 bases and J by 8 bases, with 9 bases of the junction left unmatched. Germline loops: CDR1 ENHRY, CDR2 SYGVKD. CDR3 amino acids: CAISESGGPIDEQFF. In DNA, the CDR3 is TGTGCCATCAGTGAAAGCGGGGGTCCCATTGATGAGCAGTTCTTC.

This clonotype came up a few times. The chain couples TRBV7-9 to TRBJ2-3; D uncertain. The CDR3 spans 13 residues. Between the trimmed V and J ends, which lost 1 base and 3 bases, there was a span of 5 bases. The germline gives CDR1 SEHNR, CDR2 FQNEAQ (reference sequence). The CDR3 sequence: CASSLGLTDTQYF. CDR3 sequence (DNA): TGTGCCAGCAGCTTAGGATTAACAGATACGCAGTATTTT.

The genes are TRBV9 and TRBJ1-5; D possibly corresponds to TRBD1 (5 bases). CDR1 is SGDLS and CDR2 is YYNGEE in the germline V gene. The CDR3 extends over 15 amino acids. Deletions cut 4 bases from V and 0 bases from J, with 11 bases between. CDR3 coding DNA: TGTGCCAGCAGCCCCGGGGGTATTAGCAATCAGCCCCAGCATTTT. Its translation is CASSPGGISNQPQHF.

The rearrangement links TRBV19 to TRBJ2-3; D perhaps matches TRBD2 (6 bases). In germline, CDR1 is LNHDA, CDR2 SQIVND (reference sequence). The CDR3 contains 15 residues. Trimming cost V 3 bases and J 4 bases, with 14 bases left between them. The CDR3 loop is CASSISWRGPDTQYF. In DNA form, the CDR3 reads TGTGCCAGTAGTATTAGTTGGAGGGGCCCAGATACGCAGTATTTT.

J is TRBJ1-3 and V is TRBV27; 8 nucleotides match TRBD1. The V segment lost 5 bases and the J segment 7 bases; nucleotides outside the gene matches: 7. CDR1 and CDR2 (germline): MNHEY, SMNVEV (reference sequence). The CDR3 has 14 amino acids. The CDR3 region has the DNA TGTGCCAGCAGTACATCGACAGGGGTCAACACCATATATTTT. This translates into CASSTSTGVNTIYF.

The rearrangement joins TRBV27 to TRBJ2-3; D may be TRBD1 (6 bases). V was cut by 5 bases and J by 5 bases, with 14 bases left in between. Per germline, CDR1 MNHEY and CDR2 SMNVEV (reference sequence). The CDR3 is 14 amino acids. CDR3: CASSVRDNEDTQYF. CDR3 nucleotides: TGTGCCAGCAGTGTCCGGGACAACGAAGATACGCAGTATTTT.

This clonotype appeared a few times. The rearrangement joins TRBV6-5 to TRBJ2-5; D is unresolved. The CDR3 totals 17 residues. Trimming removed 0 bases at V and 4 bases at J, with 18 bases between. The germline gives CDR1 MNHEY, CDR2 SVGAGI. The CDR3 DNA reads TGTGCCAGCAGTTACTCGCTATTGTCAAGAGGTTCAGAGACCCAGTACTTC. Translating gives CASSYSLLSRGSETQYF.

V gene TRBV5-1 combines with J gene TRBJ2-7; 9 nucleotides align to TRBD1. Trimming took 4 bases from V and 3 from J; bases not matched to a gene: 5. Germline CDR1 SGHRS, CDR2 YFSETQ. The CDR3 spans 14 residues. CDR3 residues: CASSGETGGYEQYF. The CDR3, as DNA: TGCGCCAGCAGCGGTGAGACAGGGGGCTACGAGCAGTACTTC.